This record looks at one T cell receptor (beta chain) sequence and its context. Enrolment of Seattle patients took place during active infection, and they were followed longitudinally. This entry comes from a study of blood T cell repertoires in COVID-19. The wider study: COVID-19 samples from acute and convalescent phases originated in the United States, Italy and Spain. Sources were T cells, B-cell-depleted T cells, or PBMCs; the material itself was cDNA or gDNA.

CDR3 length equals 16 residues. V lost 3 bases to trimming and J lost 4 bases, with 18 bases between them. Germline values: CDR1 LGHDT, CDR2 YNNKEL (reference sequence). Per the original methods: Researchers report that nucleated cell counts were estimated from reference gene primer amplification. TCRdb's table, derived via immunoSEQ multiplex PCR, lists solely in-frame clones and lacks some. V and J calls and clone size come straight from that table; D and trimming were deduced from the DNA. Of 200,000 to 250,000 clones listed, approximately 90% were seen once; the top ten hold approximately 2.6%. The V call is TRBV3-1 (or the pseudogene TRBV3-2), the J call TRBJ2-5, with D perhaps matching TRBD2 (5 bases). The sequencing input was peripheral blood. The TCR originated in a man aged 30-40 years with COVID-19, enrolled during active disease. The CDR3 spells CASSHEAWKGVETQYF. The CDR3 nucleotides read TGTGCCAGCAGCCATGAGGCTTGGAAGGGAGTAGAGACCCAGTACTTC.